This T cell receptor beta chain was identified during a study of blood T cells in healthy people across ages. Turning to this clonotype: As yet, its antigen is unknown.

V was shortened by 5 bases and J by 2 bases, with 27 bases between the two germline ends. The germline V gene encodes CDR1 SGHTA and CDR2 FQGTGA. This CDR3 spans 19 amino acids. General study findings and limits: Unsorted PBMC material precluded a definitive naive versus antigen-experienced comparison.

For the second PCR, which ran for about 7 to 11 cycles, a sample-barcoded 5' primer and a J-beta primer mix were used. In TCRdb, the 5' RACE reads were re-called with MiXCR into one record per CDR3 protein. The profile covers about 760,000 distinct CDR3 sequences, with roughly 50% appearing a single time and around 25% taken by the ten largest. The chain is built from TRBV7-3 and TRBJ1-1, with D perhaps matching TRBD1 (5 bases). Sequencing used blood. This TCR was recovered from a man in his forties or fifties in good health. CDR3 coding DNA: TGTGCCAGCAGCCACGACCCATTCCACGCGATGACAGTTAACACTGAAGCTTTCTTT. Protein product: CASSHDPFHAMTVNTEAFF.